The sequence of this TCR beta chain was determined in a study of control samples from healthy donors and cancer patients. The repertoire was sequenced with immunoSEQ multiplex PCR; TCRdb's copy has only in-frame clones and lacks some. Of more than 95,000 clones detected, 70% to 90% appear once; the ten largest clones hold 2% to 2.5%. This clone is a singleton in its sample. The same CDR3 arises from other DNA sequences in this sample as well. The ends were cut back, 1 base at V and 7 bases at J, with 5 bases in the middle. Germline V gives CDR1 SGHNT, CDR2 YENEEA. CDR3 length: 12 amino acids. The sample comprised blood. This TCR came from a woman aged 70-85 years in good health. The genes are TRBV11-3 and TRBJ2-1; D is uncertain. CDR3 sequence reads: CASSLVGNEQFF. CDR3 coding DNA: TGTGCCAGCAGCTTAGTTGGGAATGAGCAGTTCTTC.